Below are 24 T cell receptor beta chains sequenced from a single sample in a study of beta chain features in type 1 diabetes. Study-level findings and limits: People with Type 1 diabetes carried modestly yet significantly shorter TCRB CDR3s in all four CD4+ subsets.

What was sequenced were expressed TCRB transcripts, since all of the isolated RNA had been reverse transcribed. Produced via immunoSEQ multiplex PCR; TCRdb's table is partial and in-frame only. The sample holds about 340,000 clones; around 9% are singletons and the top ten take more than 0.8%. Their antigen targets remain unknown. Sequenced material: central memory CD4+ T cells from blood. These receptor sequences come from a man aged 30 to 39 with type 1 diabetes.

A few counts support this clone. This CDR3 is CASSDYDGMATQYF. The CDR3 nucleotides read TGTGCCAGCAGCGATTACGACGGTATGGCTACGCAGTATTTT. The rearrangement links TRBV5-8 to TRBJ2-3; D not certain. CDR1 is SGHTS and CDR2 is YDEGEE in the germline V gene. The CDR3 sequence is 14 residues long. The V gene lost 4 bases and the J gene lost 8 bases, with 17 bases spanning the gap. Filled out from reference TRBV5-8 and TRBJ2-3, the complete variable domain reads EAGVTQSPTHLIKTRGQQATLRCSPISGHTSVYWYQQALGLGLQFLLWYDEGEERNRGNFPPRFSGRQFPNYSSELNVNALELEDSALYLCASSDYDGMATQYFGPGTRLTVL.

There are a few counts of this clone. The CDR3 loop reads CASSPSPVDGYTF. Written as DNA, the CDR3 is TGTGCCAGCAGCCCTAGTCCAGTAGATGGCTACACCTTC. The chain couples TRBV9 to TRBJ1-2; D unclear. Trimming pared 4 bases from V and 6 bases from J, leaving 13 bases between. CDR3 size: 13 residues. Germline lookup yields CDR1 SGDLS and CDR2 YYNGEE.

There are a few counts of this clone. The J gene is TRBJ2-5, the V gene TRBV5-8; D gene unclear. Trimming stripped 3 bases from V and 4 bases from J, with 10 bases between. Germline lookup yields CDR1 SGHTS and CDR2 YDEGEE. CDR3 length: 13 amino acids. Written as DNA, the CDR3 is TGTGCCAGCAGCTCTGCGAGCAGAGAGACCCAGTACTTC. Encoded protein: CASSSASRETQYF.

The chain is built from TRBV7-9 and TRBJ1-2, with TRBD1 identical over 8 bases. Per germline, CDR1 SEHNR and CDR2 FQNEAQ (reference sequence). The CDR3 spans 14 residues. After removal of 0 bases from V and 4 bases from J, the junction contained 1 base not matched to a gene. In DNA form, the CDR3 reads TGTGCCAGCAGCTTAGCCGGACAGGGCTATGGCTACACCTTC. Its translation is CASSLAGQGYGYTF.

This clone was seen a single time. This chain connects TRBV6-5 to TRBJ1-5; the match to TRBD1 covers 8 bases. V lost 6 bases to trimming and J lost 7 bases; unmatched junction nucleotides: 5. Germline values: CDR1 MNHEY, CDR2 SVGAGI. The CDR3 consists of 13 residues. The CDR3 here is CASRPTGEQPQHF. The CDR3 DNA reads TGTGCCAGCAGACCGACAGGGGAACAGCCCCAGCATTTT.

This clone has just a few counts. The CDR3 sequence: CASSIETGSSYEQYF. CDR3 nucleotide sequence: TGCGCCAGCAGCATCGAGACGGGATCCTCCTACGAGCAGTACTTC. The chain uses TRBV4-3 and TRBJ2-7, with a possible D match to TRBD2 (5 bases). The CDR3 loop spans 15 amino acids. Trimming stripped 5 bases from V and 0 bases from J, with 14 bases between. Germline V gene sequence: CDR1 LGHNA, CDR2 YSLEER.

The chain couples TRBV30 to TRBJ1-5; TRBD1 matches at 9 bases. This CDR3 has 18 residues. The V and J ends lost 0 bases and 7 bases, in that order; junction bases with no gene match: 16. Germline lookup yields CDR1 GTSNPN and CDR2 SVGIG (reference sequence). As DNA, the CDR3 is TGTGCCTGGAGTGTACAGGGGGCTCGTCTCTCCGCCCGACAGCCCCAGCATTTT. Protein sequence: CAWSVQGARLSARQPQHF.

CDR3 region: CASSFGSGTDTQYF. The DNA for the CDR3 is TGTGCCAGCAGCTTCGGTAGCGGCACAGATACGCAGTATTTT. The chain is built from TRBV5-4 and TRBJ2-3, with D possibly being TRBD2 (5 bases). V gave up 2 bases and J gave up 1 base, with 8 bases separating them. The CDR3 extends over 14 amino acids. The germline V gene encodes CDR1 SGHNT and CDR2 YYREEE (reference sequence).

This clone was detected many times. CDR3 residues: CASSVMDGEYEQYF. CDR3 nucleotides: TGTGCCAGCAGCGTAATGGACGGGGAATACGAGCAGTACTTC. The J gene is TRBJ2-7, the V gene TRBV7-2; D is perhaps TRBD2 (5 bases). Looked up from germline, CDR1 is SGHTA and CDR2 is FQGNSA. The CDR3 length is 14 residues. Trimming cost V 5 bases and J 4 bases, with 15 bases left between them.

The CDR3 sequence: CASSLGGTSLRTEAFF. The CDR3 DNA is TGTGCCAGCAGCTTAGGTGGAACCTCCTTGAGGACTGAAGCTTTCTTT. V usage is TRBV5-4 and J usage is TRBJ1-1; D remains unclear. The CDR3 runs 16 residues. V lost 2 bases and J lost 5, with 19 bases in between. In germline, CDR1 is SGHNT, CDR2 YYREEE (reference sequence).

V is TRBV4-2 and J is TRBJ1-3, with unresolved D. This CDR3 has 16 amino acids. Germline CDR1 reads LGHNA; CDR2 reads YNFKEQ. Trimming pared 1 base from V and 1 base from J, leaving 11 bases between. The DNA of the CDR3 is TGTGCCAGCAGCCAAGGCCCGGACGGGTCTGGAAACACCATATATTTT. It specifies CASSQGPDGSGNTIYF.

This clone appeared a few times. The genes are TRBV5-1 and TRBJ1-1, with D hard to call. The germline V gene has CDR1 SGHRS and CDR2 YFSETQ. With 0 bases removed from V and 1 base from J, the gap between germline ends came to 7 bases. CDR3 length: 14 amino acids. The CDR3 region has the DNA TGCGCCAGCAGCTTGGCCCGAGGGAACACTGAAGCTTTCTTT. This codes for CASSLARGNTEAFF.

The CDR3 DNA is TGTGCCATCAGTGACACCCGATCCGCTCATGTCTACACCTTC. Translated: CAISDTRSAHVYTF. The chain couples TRBV10-3 to TRBJ1-2, with D hard to call. Trimming removed 3 bases at V and 10 bases at J, with 18 bases between. Looked up from germline, CDR1 is ENHRY and CDR2 is SYGVKD. This CDR3 has 14 residues.

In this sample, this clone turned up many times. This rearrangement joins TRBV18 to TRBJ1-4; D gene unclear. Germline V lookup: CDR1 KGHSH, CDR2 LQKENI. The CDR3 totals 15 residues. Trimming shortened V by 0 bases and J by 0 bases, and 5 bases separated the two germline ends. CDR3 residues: CASSPPVATNEKLFF. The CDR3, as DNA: TGTGCCAGCTCACCACCAGTCGCAACTAATGAAAAACTGTTTTTT.

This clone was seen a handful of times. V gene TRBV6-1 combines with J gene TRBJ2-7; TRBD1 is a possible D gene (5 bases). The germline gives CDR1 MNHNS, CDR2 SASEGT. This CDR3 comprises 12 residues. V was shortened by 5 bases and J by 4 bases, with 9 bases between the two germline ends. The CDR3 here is CASSSQGYEQYF. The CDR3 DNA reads TGTGCCAGCAGTTCCCAGGGTTACGAGCAGTACTTC.

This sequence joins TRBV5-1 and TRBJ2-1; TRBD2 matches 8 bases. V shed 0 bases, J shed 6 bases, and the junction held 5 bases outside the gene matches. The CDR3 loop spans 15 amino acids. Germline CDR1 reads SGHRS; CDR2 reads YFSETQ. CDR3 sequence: CASSLGAGGRNEQFF. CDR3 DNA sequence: TGCGCCAGCAGCTTGGGTGCGGGGGGACGCAATGAGCAGTTCTTC.

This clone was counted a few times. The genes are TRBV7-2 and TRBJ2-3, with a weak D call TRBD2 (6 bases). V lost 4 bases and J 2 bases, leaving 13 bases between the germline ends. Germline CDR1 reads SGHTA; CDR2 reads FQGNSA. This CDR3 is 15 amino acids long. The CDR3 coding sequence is TGTGCCAGCAGCTCCCCACCGGGGGTCACAGATACGCAGTATTTT. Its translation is CASSSPPGVTDTQYF. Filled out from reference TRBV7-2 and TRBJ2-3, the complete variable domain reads GAGVSQSPSNKVTEKGKDVELRCDPISGHTALYWYRQSLGQGLEFLIYFQGNSAPDKSGLPSDRFSAERTGGSVSTLTIQRTQQEDSAVYLCASSSPPGVTDTQYFGPGTRLTVL.

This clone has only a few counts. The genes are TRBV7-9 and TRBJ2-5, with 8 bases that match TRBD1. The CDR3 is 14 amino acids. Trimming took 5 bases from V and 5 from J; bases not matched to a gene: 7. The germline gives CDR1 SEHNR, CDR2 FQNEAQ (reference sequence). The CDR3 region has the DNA TGTGCCAGCAGCCCAGGGGGCGCGTTTGAGACCCAGTACTTC. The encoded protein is CASSPGGAFETQYF.

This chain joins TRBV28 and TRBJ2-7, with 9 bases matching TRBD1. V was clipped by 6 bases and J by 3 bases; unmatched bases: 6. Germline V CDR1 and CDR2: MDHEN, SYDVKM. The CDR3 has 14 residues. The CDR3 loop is CASRSGTGFYEQYF. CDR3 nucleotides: TGTGCCAGCAGGTCCGGGACAGGGTTCTACGAGCAGTACTTC.

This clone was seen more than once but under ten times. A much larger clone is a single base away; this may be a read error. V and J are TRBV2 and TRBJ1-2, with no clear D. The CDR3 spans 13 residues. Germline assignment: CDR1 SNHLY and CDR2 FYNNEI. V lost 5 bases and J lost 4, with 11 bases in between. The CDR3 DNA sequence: TGTGCCAGCAGTCGTAGCGCGGTCTATGGCTACACCTTC. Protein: CASSRSAVYGYTF.

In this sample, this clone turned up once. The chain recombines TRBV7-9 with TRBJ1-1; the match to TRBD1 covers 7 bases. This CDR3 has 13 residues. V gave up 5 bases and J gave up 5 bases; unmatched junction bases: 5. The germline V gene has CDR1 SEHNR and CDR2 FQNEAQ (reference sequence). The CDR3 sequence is CASSATGSTEAFF. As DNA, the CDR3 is TGTGCCAGCAGCGCGACAGGGTCGACTGAAGCTTTCTTT. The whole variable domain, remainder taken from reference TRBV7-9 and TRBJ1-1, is DTGVSQNPRHKITKRGQNVTFRCDPISEHNRLYWYRQTLGQGPEFLTYFQNEAQLEKSRLLSDRFSAERPKGSFSTLEIQRTEQGDSAMYLCASSATGSTEAFFGQGTRLTVV.

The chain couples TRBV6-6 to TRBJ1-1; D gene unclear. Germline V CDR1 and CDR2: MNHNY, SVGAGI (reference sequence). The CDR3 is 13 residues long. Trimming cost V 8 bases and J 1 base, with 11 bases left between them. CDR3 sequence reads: CASEKAENTEAFF. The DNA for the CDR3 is TGTGCCAGCGAAAAGGCAGAGAACACTGAAGCTTTCTTT.

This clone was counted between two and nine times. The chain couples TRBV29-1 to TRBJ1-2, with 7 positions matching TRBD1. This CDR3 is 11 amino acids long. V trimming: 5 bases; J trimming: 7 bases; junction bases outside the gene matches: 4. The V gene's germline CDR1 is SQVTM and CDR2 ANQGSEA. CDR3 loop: CSVKRQGGYTF. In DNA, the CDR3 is TGCAGCGTTAAACGACAGGGTGGCTACACCTTC.

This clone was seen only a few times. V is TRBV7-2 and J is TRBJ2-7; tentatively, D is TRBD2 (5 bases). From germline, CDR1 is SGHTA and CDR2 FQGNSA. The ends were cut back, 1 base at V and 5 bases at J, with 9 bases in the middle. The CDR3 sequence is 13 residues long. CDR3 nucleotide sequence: TGTGCCAGCAGCTTAGTCCCAGCGGACGAGCAGTACTTC. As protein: CASSLVPADEQYF.